The source of this TCR beta chain is a study of blood T cells in healthy people across ages. This clonotype was seen more than once but under ten times. The antigen remains unidentified. The ends were cut back, 1 base at V and 0 bases at J, with 10 bases in the middle. The CDR3 loop spans 15 amino acids. A second PCR of roughly 6 to 12 cycles used a sample-barcoded 5' primer and a J-beta primer mix. From the 5' RACE reads, TCRdb called clonotypes with MiXCR, one entry per CDR3 protein. In the table there are about 1.8 million distinct CDR3 sequences, about 50% of which are singletons. Findings and caveats of the study: Among T cells, TCR beta diversity per million cells dropped roughly linearly as age rose.

This TCR was recovered from a woman aged 40-49 years in good health. This chain uses TRBV12-3 or TRBV12-4 with TRBJ2-7, with D possibly matching TRBD1 (6 bases). Sequenced input: blood. CDR3 amino acids: CASSLGDRNSYEQYF. The CDR3 bases are TGTGCCAGCAGTTTAGGTGACAGGAACTCCTACGAGCAGTACTTC.